One and the same sample provided the 5 T cell receptor beta chains below, sequenced in a study of cytomegalovirus exposure and HLA in healthy donors. Both 60 Vbeta primers and 13 Jbeta primers went into the PCR. Libraries were prepared by immunoSEQ multiplex PCR; TCRdb keeps only in-frame clonotypes and omits some of them. The table has 130,000 or so clones, 75% to 85% seen once. The sample taken for sequencing was PBMCs. Receptors originate from a woman aged 18-29 years in good health and CMV-seropositive.

The chain employs TRBV6-6 and TRBJ2-5, with a tentative D call TRBD2 (7 bases). Trimming stripped 2 bases from V and 1 base from J, with 11 bases between. From germline, CDR1 is MNHNY and CDR2 SVGAGI (reference sequence). The CDR3 extends over 15 amino acids. CDR3 coding DNA: TGTGCCAGCAGTTACGAGGGGGGGTTCCAAGAGACCCAGTACTTC. It translates to CASSYEGGFQETQYF.

A single count supports this clone. The rearrangement uses TRBV2 and TRBJ2-3; 11 bases are a match to TRBD2. In germline, CDR1 is SNHLY, CDR2 FYNNEI. This CDR3 comprises 15 residues. Trimming removed 1 base from V and 3 bases from J; junction bases left unmatched: 0. CDR3 sequence (DNA): TGTGCCAGCAGTGAAGGACTAGCGGGGACAGATACGCAGTATTTT. This gives the protein CASSEGLAGTDTQYF.

The rearrangement uses TRBV5-4 and TRBJ2-1; the match to TRBD1 covers 9 bases. V shed 4 bases and J 3 bases; nucleotides not matched to a gene: 5. Germline lookup yields CDR1 SGHNT and CDR2 YYREEE (reference sequence). The CDR3 is 15 amino acids. CDR3 residues: CASSQDRGFYNEQFF. The CDR3 nucleotides are TGTGCCAGCAGCCAGGACAGGGGCTTCTACAATGAGCAGTTCTTC.

The V gene is TRBV18, the J gene TRBJ2-1; 7 bases map to TRBD1. The CDR3 consists of 13 residues. Germline CDR1 is KGHSH and CDR2 is LQKENI. With V trimmed by 0 bases and J by 9 bases, 2 bases remained unmatched. The CDR3 is CASSPPGTVEQFF. CDR3 DNA sequence: TGTGCCAGCTCACCACCGGGGACAGTTGAGCAGTTCTTC.

This chain connects TRBV7-9 to TRBJ2-1, with 8 bases that match TRBD2. CDR3 length: 17 residues. The V gene end was trimmed by 5 bases and the J gene end by 6 bases; junction bases not matched to a gene: 15. Germline V gives CDR1 SEHNR, CDR2 FQNEAQ (reference sequence). CDR3 protein: CASSPRQGRGESNEQFF. The CDR3 DNA is TGTGCCAGCAGCCCCCGGCAGGGGCGGGGGGAGTCCAATGAGCAGTTCTTC.